This TCR beta chain was sequenced during a study of metastatic and nonmetastatic thyroid tumors (dated by TCRdb to about 2020). In the study overall: Repertoires from peripheral blood and from tumor or nodule tissue samples of malignant and benign thyroid patients were compared. Overall study results and their limits: In both blood and tumor samples, TCR beta diversity was reported to be significantly higher in malignant tumors than in benign nodules.

The germline V gene (reference sequence) supplies CDR1 SEHNR and CDR2 FQNEAQ. The CDR3 starts with the cysteine, ends with the phenylalanine, and has 14 residues. CDR3 DNA is the only sequence kept; it has 42 bases, read in frame from the first base. V loses 4 bases at its end and J loses 4 bases; junction bases beyond the gene matches: 5. No treatment had been received by any patient before thyroid surgery. Patient clinical samples collected from about 2011 to 2018 were retrospectively analysed using T-cell receptor beta sequencing. Comment on this clone: Its binding antigen is unknown. No per-base quality is available; no much larger clone lies one base away.

Library creation used PCR. These reads were obtained on an Illumina HiSeq 4000. The TCR beta-chain CDR3 region of each patient was profiled by high-throughput sequencing. In the paper's pipeline: The researchers built a classifier to tell apart papillary thyroid cancer patients with distant metastasis, based on CDR3 differences among clinicopathological groups. The Shannon index was used to assess repertoire diversity, and the Morisita-Horn index was used to assess tumor-blood repertoire similarity. TCRdb reanalyzed the raw reads on its own, using fastp at Q25 for trimming and MiXCR for clone calling, and kept in-frame beta chains. The V and J calls reflect TCRdb's pipeline rather than the authors' work. This sample is represented by about 70,000 clones; about 17% of them were singletons. The top ten constitute 9.5% to 15% of the sample.

Material: blood. The sequence derives from a female donor with papillary thyroid cancer or a benign thyroid nodule (not recorded which). Some clones in this sample may be carry-over from other donors' samples. The sequence is built from TRBV7-9 and TRBJ1-1; a stretch of 8 junction bases matches TRBD1. The DNA sequence is given as TGTGCCAGCAGCTCTCGAACAGGGGGCACTGAAGCTTTCTTT. Translated, it gives CASSSRTGGTEAFF.